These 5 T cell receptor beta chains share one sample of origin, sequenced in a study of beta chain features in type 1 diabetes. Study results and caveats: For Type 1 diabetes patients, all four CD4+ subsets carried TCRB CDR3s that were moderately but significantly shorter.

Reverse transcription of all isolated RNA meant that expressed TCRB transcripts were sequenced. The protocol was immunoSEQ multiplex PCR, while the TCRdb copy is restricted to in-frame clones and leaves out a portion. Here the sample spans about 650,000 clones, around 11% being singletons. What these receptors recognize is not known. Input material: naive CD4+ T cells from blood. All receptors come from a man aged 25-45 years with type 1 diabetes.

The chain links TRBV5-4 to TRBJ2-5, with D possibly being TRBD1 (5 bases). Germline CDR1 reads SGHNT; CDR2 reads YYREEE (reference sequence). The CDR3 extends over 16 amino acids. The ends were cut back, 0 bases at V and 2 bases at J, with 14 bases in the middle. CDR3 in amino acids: CASSLAVGREQETQYF. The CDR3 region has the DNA TGTGCCAGCAGCTTGGCGGTAGGCAGGGAACAAGAGACCCAGTACTTC.

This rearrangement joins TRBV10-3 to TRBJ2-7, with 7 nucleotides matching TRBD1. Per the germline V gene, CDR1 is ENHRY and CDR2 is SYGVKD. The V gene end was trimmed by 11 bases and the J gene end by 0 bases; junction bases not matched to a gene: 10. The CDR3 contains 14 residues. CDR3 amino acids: CAAIPSGGSYEQYF. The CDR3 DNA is TGTGCCGCTATCCCGTCAGGGGGCTCCTACGAGCAGTACTTC.

The CDR3 DNA reads TGTGCCAGCAGCTCGGGACCGGGCGGTGGCTCTGGGGCCAACGTCCTGACTTTC. Encoded protein: CASSSGPGGGSGANVLTF. V and J are TRBV11-1 and TRBJ2-6, with D perhaps matching TRBD1 or TRBD2 (5 bases each). Germline V gene sequence: CDR1 SGHAT, CDR2 FQDESV (reference sequence). Trimming left V 4 bases short and J 0 bases short, with 16 bases between. The CDR3 consists of 18 residues.

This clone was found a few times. CDR3 coding DNA: TGCGCCAGCAGCTCGGACAGCAGCTATGGCTACACCTTC. It is translated as CASSSDSSYGYTF. The rearrangement links TRBV5-1 to TRBJ1-2, with D maybe TRBD1 (6 bases). The length of the CDR3 is 13 residues. V lost 3 bases and J lost 4, with 10 bases in between. Germline V CDR1 and CDR2: SGHRS, YFSETQ.

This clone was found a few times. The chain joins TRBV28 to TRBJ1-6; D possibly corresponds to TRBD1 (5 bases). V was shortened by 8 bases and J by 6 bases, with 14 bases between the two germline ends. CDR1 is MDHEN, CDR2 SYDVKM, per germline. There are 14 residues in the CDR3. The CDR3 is CASQPGRGNSPLHF. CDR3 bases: TGTGCCAGCCAACCGGGACGAGGTAATTCACCCCTCCACTTT.